The 27 T cell receptor beta chains below all came from one sample that was sequenced in a study of T cell changes during pregnancy in multiple sclerosis. Libraries were prepared by immunoSEQ multiplex PCR; TCRdb keeps only in-frame clonotypes and omits some of them. The table records 85,000 to 100,000 clones, approximately 92% of them present only once. Here the sequenced sample was peripheral blood, taken in the first trimester of pregnancy. These receptors were obtained from a female donor with multiple sclerosis, enrolled in a pregnancy study.

CDR3 DNA sequence: TGCAGCGTGCTCGGGACACCCAATCTCGGCTATGGCTACACCTTC. Its translation: CSVLGTPNLGYGYTF. This chain connects TRBV29-1 to TRBJ1-2; D may be TRBD1 (6 bases). With 6 bases removed from V and 4 bases from J, the gap between germline ends came to 21 bases. The CDR3 extends over 15 amino acids. Looked up from germline, CDR1 is SQVTM and CDR2 is ANQGSEA.

The rearrangement joins TRBV2 to TRBJ1-4; D perhaps matches TRBD1 (6 bases). Looked up from germline, CDR1 is SNHLY and CDR2 is FYNNEI. The V gene lost 5 bases and the J gene lost 0 bases, with 10 bases spanning the gap. This CDR3 region has 15 residues. The CDR3 protein is CASSQDRATNEKLFF. The CDR3 nucleotides are TGTGCCAGCAGTCAGGACAGAGCAACTAATGAAAAACTGTTTTTT.

The chain recombines TRBV4-2 with TRBJ2-1, with 10 bases that match TRBD2. The germline V gene encodes CDR1 LGHNA and CDR2 YNFKEQ. V gave up 1 base and J gave up 6 bases; unmatched junction bases: 6. The CDR3 runs to 16 residues. In DNA form, the CDR3 reads TGTGCCAGCAGCCAAGGAGCGGGAGGGCCGTCCAATGAGCAGTTCTTC. Protein sequence: CASSQGAGGPSNEQFF.

The V call is TRBV5-6, the J call TRBJ2-2, with 8 positions matching TRBD2. This CDR3 region has 16 residues. In germline, CDR1 is SGHDT, CDR2 YYEEEE. Trimming removed 4 bases from V and 5 bases from J; junction bases left unmatched: 10. The CDR3 protein is CASSQTPGLDTGELFF. CDR3 nucleotides: TGTGCCAGCAGCCAAACCCCGGGACTAGATACCGGGGAGCTGTTTTTT.

The chain has TRBV7-2 and TRBJ1-4, with 10 bases lining up with TRBD1. Germline loops: CDR1 SGHTA, CDR2 FQGNSA. The CDR3 totals 14 residues. Trimming removed 4 bases from V and 8 bases from J; junction bases left unmatched: 4. The CDR3 bases are TGTGCCAGCAGCTACCCGGGACAGGGGGAAAAACTGTTTTTT. Its protein is CASSYPGQGEKLFF.

The chain joins TRBV7-9 to TRBJ2-7; tentative D call: TRBD1 (5 bases). The germline V gene has CDR1 SEHNR and CDR2 FQNEAQ (reference sequence). V was pared by 0 bases and J by 3 bases, with 6 bases between. CDR3 length: 13 residues. Here the CDR3 DNA reads TGTGCCAGCAGCTTAGCGCAGGGCTACGAGCAGTACTTC. It translates to CASSLAQGYEQYF.

V and J are TRBV19 and TRBJ2-1; D unclear. Between the trimmed V and J ends, which lost 8 bases and 0 bases, there was a span of 8 bases. CDR1 and CDR2 (germline): LNHDA, SQIVND (reference sequence). This CDR3 is built from 13 residues. This CDR3 reads CASASSSYNEQFF. CDR3 DNA sequence: TGTGCCAGTGCTAGTAGCTCCTACAATGAGCAGTTCTTC.

This clone was recorded only once. The chain employs TRBV7-6 and TRBJ1-3; TRBD1 matches 11 bases. The germline V gene encodes CDR1 SGHVS and CDR2 FNYEAQ. Trimming took 2 bases from V and 4 from J; bases not matched to a gene: 7. The CDR3 consists of 17 residues. CDR3 residues: CASSLRVRDRGGNTIYF. CDR3 nucleotide sequence: TGTGCCAGCAGCTTAAGAGTCCGGGACAGGGGGGGAAACACCATATATTTT. Using reference TRBV7-6 and TRBJ1-3 for the parts outside the CDR3, the full variable domain is GAGVSQSPRYKVTKRGQDVALRCDPISGHVSLYWYRQALGQGPEFLTYFNYEAQQDKSGLPNDRFSAERPEGSISTLTIQRTEQRDSAMYRCASSLRVRDRGGNTIYFGEGSWLTVV.

The chain couples TRBV27 to TRBJ2-7; 7 bases fit TRBD2. Trimming took 6 bases from V and 0 from J; bases not matched to a gene: 5. CDR1 is MNHEY, CDR2 SMNVEV, per germline (reference sequence). CDR3 length: 14 amino acids. CDR3 bases: TGTGCCAGCAGCCCCGGGAGGACCTCCTACGAGCAGTACTTC. As protein: CASSPGRTSYEQYF.

This sequence joins TRBV9 and TRBJ2-3; 7 bases match TRBD2. The CDR3 is 14 residues long. Germline lookup yields CDR1 SGDLS and CDR2 YYNGEE. The trim removed 4 bases at V and 5 bases at J, leaving 7 bases unmatched. This CDR3 is CASSPRIAGDTQYF. The DNA of the CDR3 is TGTGCCAGCAGCCCACGGATAGCGGGAGATACGCAGTATTTT.

The gene calls are TRBV5-4 and TRBJ2-1; 9 nucleotides line up with TRBD2. The CDR3 runs 16 residues. V lost 4 bases, J lost 4 bases, and 9 bases stayed unmatched. Per the germline V gene, CDR1 is SGHNT and CDR2 is YYREEE (reference sequence). Here the CDR3 DNA reads TGTGCCAGCAGCACCCGTACGACTAGCGGATACAATGAGCAGTTCTTC. Protein: CASSTRTTSGYNEQFF. Complete variable domain (other parts from reference TRBV5-4 and TRBJ2-1): ETGVTQSPTHLIKTRGQQVTLRCSSQSGHNTVSWYQQALGQGPQFIFQYYREEENGRGNFPPRFSGLQFPNYSSELNVNALELDDSALYLCASSTRTTSGYNEQFFGPGTRLTVL.

The V call is TRBV19, the J call TRBJ1-5; 7 positions agree with TRBD1. V was clipped by 10 bases and J by 5 bases; unmatched bases: 14. Germline CDR1 reads LNHDA; CDR2 reads SQIVND (reference sequence). The CDR3 covers 15 residues. CDR3 coding DNA: TGTGCCACCCTGGACAGGAGGGACTGGCATCAGCCCCAGCATTTT. Its protein product is CATLDRRDWHQPQHF.

The chain couples TRBV4-3 to TRBJ2-7; 13 bases line up with TRBD2. This CDR3 is 19 amino acids long. The V gene end was trimmed by 4 bases and the J gene end by 0 bases; junction bases not matched to a gene: 12. In germline, CDR1 is LGHNA, CDR2 YSLEER. CDR3 region: CASSLRTSGSGVGSYEQYF. CDR3 DNA: TGCGCCAGCAGCCTCCGGACTAGCGGGAGTGGGGTCGGCTCCTACGAGCAGTACTTC.

The V and J genes are TRBV28 and TRBJ1-1; perhaps TRBD1 as D (5 bases). This CDR3 has 14 amino acids. The V end lost 8 bases, the J end lost 0 bases, and 13 bases lay between the germline ends. CDR1 MDHEN and CDR2 SYDVKM come from the germline V gene. The CDR3 coding sequence is TGTGCCAGCGGAACTCAGGGCATGAACACTGAAGCTTTCTTT. Amino acid sequence: CASGTQGMNTEAFF.

The chain links TRBV29-1 to TRBJ2-4; 8 positions match TRBD1. Losses at the gene ends were 4 bases for V and 7 bases for J; bases not matched to a gene: 6. From germline, CDR1 is SQVTM and CDR2 ANQGSEA. The CDR3 runs to 13 residues. The DNA for the CDR3 is TGCAGCGTTGTCAGACAGGGGACGAACATTCAGTACTTC. Its translation is CSVVRQGTNIQYF. The variable domain in full, completed from reference TRBV29-1 and TRBJ2-4, reads SAVISQKPSRDICQRGTSLTIQCQVDSQVTMMFWYRQQPGQSLTLIATANQGSEATYESGFVIDKFPISRPNLTFSTLTVSNMSPEDSSIYLCSVVRQGTNIQYFGAGTRLSVL.

This clone appeared once. The rearrangement joins TRBV19 to TRBJ2-7, with D uncertain. The CDR3 runs 14 residues. Deletions cut 3 bases from V and 2 bases from J, with 11 bases between. Germline loops: CDR1 LNHDA, CDR2 SQIVND (reference sequence). CDR3 loop: CASSIAQAPYEQYF. In nucleotides, the CDR3 is TGTGCCAGTAGTATCGCCCAGGCTCCCTACGAGCAGTACTTC.

V is TRBV10-3 and J is TRBJ1-1; tentatively, D is TRBD1 (6 bases). In germline, CDR1 is ENHRY, CDR2 SYGVKD. This CDR3 region has 14 residues. Trimming took 7 bases from V and 4 from J, leaving 16 bases between them. The CDR3, as DNA: TGTGCCATCACCCGTGAACAGGGCGTCACTGAAGCTTTCTTT. Its translation is CAITREQGVTEAFF.

The chain recombines TRBV7-9 with TRBJ2-5, with 7 positions matching TRBD2. The CDR3 is 16 residues long. Germline-derived CDR1 and CDR2 are SEHNR and FQNEAQ (reference sequence). V was clipped by 0 bases and J by 1 base; unmatched bases: 5. CDR3 sequence: CASSLAAPGGQETQYF. CDR3 DNA: TGTGCCAGCAGCTTAGCTGCCCCGGGAGGCCAAGAGACCCAGTACTTC.

The chain links TRBV2 to TRBJ2-7, with D perhaps matching TRBD1 (7 bases). CDR3 length equals 13 residues. V lost 4 bases and J lost 4, with 11 bases in between. Germline CDR1 SNHLY, CDR2 FYNNEI. CDR3 in amino acids: CASSGDSGYEQYF. The CDR3 DNA sequence: TGTGCCAGCAGTGGGGACAGCGGGTACGAGCAGTACTTC.

The gene calls are TRBV18 and TRBJ1-5; D ambiguous. Trimming took off 2 bases at V and 0 bases at J, with 5 bases between the two ends. CDR1 and CDR2 from the germline V gene are KGHSH and LQKENI. The CDR3 is 14 residues long. The CDR3 here is CASSPIGSNQPQHF. The CDR3 region has the DNA TGTGCCAGCTCACCAATCGGTAGCAATCAGCCCCAGCATTTT.

J is TRBJ1-2 and V is TRBV29-1; D ambiguous. Germline assignment: CDR1 SQVTM and CDR2 ANQGSEA. The CDR3 covers 13 residues. Trimming left V 3 bases short and J 5 bases short, with 13 bases between. Here the CDR3 DNA reads TGCAGCGTTGATACGGGAAATCGGTATGGCTACACCTTC. Amino acid sequence: CSVDTGNRYGYTF.

The chain links TRBV15 to TRBJ2-3; 7 bases line up with TRBD1. The length of the CDR3 is 17 residues. V trimming: 3 bases; J trimming: 5 bases; junction bases outside the gene matches: 14. Germline CDR1 is LNHNV and CDR2 is YYDKDF (reference sequence). The CDR3 DNA is TGTGCCACCAGCAGCTCCCCCACAGGGGTAAAAATAGATACGCAGTATTTT. This encodes CATSSSPTGVKIDTQYF.

This clone has a single count. The chain employs TRBV28 and TRBJ1-2; 7 bases match TRBD1. CDR3 length: 13 residues. The germline CDR1 and CDR2 sequences are MDHEN and SYDVKM. Trimming at V came to 9 bases and at J to 0 bases, leaving 4 bases not matched to a gene. The CDR3 DNA is TGTGCCAGGAGACAGGGTCCTAACTATGGCTACACCTTC. It codes for CARRQGPNYGYTF.

The chain employs TRBV5-4 and TRBJ1-2; 8 bases agree with TRBD1. Germline CDR1 reads SGHNT; CDR2 reads YYREEE (reference sequence). Trimming removed 0 bases from V and 8 bases from J; junction bases left unmatched: 6. This CDR3 spans 14 amino acids. The CDR3 loop reads CASSLEDRVVGYTF. The CDR3 region has the DNA TGTGCCAGCAGCTTGGAGGACAGGGTAGTCGGCTACACCTTC.

The chain recombines TRBV10-3 with TRBJ2-2; D might be TRBD2 (6 bases). The germline V and J ends were trimmed by 6 bases and 1 base, with 9 bases remaining between them. In germline, CDR1 is ENHRY, CDR2 SYGVKD. The CDR3 sequence is 14 residues long. CDR3 loop: CAIRGGENTGELFF. In nucleotides, the CDR3 is TGTGCCATCAGAGGAGGGGAGAACACCGGGGAGCTGTTTTTT.

This chain links TRBV27 with TRBJ1-1; perhaps TRBD1 as D (5 bases). Trimming took off 2 bases at V and 6 bases at J, with 13 bases between the two ends. Germline V gives CDR1 MNHEY, CDR2 SMNVEV (reference sequence). The CDR3 consists of 14 residues. The CDR3 loop is CASSLRGRAAEAFF. CDR3 coding DNA: TGTGCCAGCAGTTTACGAGGCAGGGCTGCTGAAGCTTTCTTT.

The chain has TRBV27 and TRBJ1-4; D is unresolved. This CDR3 region has 15 residues. Trimming stripped 6 bases from V and 4 bases from J, with 15 bases between. Germline-derived CDR1 and CDR2 are MNHEY and SMNVEV (reference sequence). The CDR3 DNA reads TGTGCCAGCAGCCCTTTCTGGGAGGGTAATGAAAAACTGTTTTTT. Protein: CASSPFWEGNEKLFF. The full variable domain, completed using reference TRBV27 and TRBJ1-4, is EAQVTQNPRYLITVTGKKLTVTCSQNMNHEYMSWYRQDPGLGLRQIYYSMNVEVTDKGDVPEGYKVSRKEKRNFPLILESPSPNQTSLYFCASSPFWEGNEKLFFGSGTQLSVL.